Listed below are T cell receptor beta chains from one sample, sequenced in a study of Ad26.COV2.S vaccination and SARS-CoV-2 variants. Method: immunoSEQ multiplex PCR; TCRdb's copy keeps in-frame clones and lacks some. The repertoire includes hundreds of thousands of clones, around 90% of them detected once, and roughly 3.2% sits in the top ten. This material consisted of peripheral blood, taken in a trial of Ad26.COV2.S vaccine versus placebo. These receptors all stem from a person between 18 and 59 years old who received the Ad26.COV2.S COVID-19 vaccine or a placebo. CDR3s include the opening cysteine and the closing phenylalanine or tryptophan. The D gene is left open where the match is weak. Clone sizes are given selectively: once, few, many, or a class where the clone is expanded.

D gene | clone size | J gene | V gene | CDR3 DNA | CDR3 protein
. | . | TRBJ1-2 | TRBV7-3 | TGTGCCAGCAGCTTAACCCGGACAGATTATGGCTACACCTTC | CASSLTRTDYGYTF
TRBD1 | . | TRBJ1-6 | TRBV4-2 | TGTGCCAGCAGCCAAGGACCGGACAGGGTATTCAGTTCACCCCTCCACTTT | CASSQGPDRVFSSPLHF
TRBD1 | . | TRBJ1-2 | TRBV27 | TGTGCCAGCAGCCTAAGGGGACAGGGTTATGGCTACACCTTC | CASSLRGQGYGYTF
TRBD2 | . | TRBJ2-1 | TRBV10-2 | TGCGCCAGCACCCTTAGCGGGGGAGGGAATGAGCAGTTCTTC | CASTLSGGGNEQFF
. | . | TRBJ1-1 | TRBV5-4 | TGTGCCAGCAGCGCCCGGGACCGTTGGAACACTGAAGCTTTCTTT | CASSARDRWNTEAFF
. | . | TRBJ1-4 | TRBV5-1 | TGCGCCAGCAGCCCGGACGCCGGGATCTATAATGAAAAACTGTTTTTT | CASSPDAGIYNEKLFF
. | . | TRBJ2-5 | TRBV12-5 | TGTGCTAGTGGAGAAATCTCAGGTGGGGAGACCCAGTACTTC | CASGEISGGETQYF
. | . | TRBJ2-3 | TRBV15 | TGTGCCACCAGCCCGAACTGGTACACAGATACGCAGTATTTT | CATSPNWYTDTQYF
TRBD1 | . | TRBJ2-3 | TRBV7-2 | TGTGCCAGCAGCTTAACAGGGGGCACAGATACGCAGTATTTT | CASSLTGGTDTQYF
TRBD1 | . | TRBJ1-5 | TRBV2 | TGTGCCAGCAGCCCCGGACAGGGGGCTGGCCAGCCCCAGCATTTT | CASSPGQGAGQPQHF
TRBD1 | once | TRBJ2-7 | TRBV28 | TGTGCCAGCAGTTCCGGACAGGGGACCTACTCCTACGAGCAGTACTTC | CASSSGQGTYSYEQYF
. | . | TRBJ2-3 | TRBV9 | TGTGCCAGCAGCGTTAGCACAGATACGCAGTATTTT | CASSVSTDTQYF
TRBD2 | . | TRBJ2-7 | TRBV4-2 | TGTGCCAGCAGCCCCCATAGTGGCGGGGGGTCCTACGAGCAGTACTTC | CASSPHSGGGSYEQYF
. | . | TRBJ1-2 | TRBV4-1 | TGCGCCAGCAGCCAGGCAACGGTGCAGGCTTATGGCTACACCTTC | CASSQATVQAYGYTF
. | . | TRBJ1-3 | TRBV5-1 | TGCGCCAGCAGCCTAAGTTACCAGATCTCTGGAAACACCATATATTTT | CASSLSYQISGNTIYF
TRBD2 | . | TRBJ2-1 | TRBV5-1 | TGCGCCAGCAGCGGACAGGGACTAGCGGGGGTTACGAGCTCCTACAATGAGCAGTTCTTC | CASSGQGLAGVTSSYNEQFF
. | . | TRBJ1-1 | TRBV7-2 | TGTGCCAGCAGCTTAGCGGTGGGGAGAACTGAAGCTTTCTTT | CASSLAVGRTEAFF
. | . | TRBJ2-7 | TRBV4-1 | TGCGCCAGCAGCCAAGAGGGGTACGAGCAGTACTTC | CASSQEGYEQYF
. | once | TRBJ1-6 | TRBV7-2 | TGTGCCAGCGGGCCCCCGGGGATGAATTCACCCCTCCACTTT | CASGPPGMNSPLHF
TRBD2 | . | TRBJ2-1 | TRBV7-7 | TGTGCTAGCAGCTTAGCGGGGCCGAACAATGAGCAGTTCTTC | CASSLAGPNNEQFF
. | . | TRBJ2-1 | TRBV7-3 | TGTGCCAGCAGCGGGGGGTCCTACAATGAGCAGTTCTTC | CASSGGSYNEQFF
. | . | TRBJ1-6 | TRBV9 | TGTGCCAGCAGGGAGGAGGCATACGGCAATTCACCCCTCCACTTT | CASREEAYGNSPLHF
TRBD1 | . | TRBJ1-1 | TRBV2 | TGTGCCAGCAGGGGGACAGGGAGGGCTGAAGCTTTCTTT | CASRGTGRAEAFF
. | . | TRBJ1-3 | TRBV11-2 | TGTGCCAGCAGCTTCCCGCTACAGGGTGGTTATGGAAACACCATATATTTT | CASSFPLQGGYGNTIYF